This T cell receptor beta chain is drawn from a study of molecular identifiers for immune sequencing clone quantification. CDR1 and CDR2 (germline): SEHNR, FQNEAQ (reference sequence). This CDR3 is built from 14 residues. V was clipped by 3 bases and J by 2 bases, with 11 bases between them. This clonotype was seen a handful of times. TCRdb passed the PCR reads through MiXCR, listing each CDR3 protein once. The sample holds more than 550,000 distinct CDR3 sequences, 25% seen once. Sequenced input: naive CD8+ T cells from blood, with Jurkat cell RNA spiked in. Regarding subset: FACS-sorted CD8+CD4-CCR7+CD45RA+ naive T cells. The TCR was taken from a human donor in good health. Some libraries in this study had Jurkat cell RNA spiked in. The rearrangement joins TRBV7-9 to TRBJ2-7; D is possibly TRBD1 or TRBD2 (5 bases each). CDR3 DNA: TGTGCCAGCAGCTTCAGGGAGAAGGCCTACGAGCAGTACTTC. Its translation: CASSFREKAYEQYF.